Following are 15 T cell receptor beta chains from one sample sequenced in a study of stem cell transplantation in POMP-related autoinflammatory disease. Sequencing used immunoSEQ multiplex PCR; TCRdb keeps in-frame clones, though not all of them. Here the sample spans some 68,000 clones, approximately 91% being singletons. The source material was CD4+ T cells from PBMCs, sampled after stem cell transplantation. The source is a human patient with POMP-related autoinflammation and immune dysregulation (PRAID). Some T cells may be the graft donor's.

This CDR3 is CASTKKGADTQYF. For the CDR3, the DNA is TGTGCCAGCACTAAGAAGGGGGCCGATACGCAGTATTTT. V is TRBV6-5 and J is TRBJ2-3, with 7 bases matching TRBD1. Trimming removed 7 bases from V and 6 bases from J; junction bases left unmatched: 7. The germline CDR1 and CDR2 sequences are MNHEY and SVGAGI. This CDR3 contains 13 residues.

This clone came up once. The CDR3 DNA follows: TGTGCCAGCAAAAAGGCCAAAGTCAGTGAGCAGTTCTTC. Its translation is CASKKAKVSEQFF. The J gene is TRBJ2-1, the V gene TRBV2; D uncertain. V shed 7 bases and J shed 9 bases, with 16 bases lying between them. The V gene's germline CDR1 is SNHLY and CDR2 FYNNEI. This CDR3 spans 13 amino acids.

As for this clone: This sample also contains other DNA sequences that code for the same CDR3. This chain links TRBV28 with TRBJ2-5; no clear D gene. This CDR3 has 11 amino acids. V lost 3 bases to trimming and J lost 5 bases, with 4 bases between them. Per the germline V gene, CDR1 is MDHEN and CDR2 is SYDVKM. CDR3 nucleotide sequence: TGTGCCAGCAGTTTGGGCGAGACCCAGTACTTC. Translation gives CASSLGETQYF.

V is TRBV3-1 (or the pseudogene TRBV3-2) and J is TRBJ1-1; D uncertain. Trimming shortened V by 4 bases and J by 8 bases, and 14 bases separated the two germline ends. CDR1 LGHDT and CDR2 YNNKEL come from the germline V gene (reference sequence). This CDR3 has 13 residues. The CDR3, as DNA: TGTGCCAGCAGCCCCGGACCCTCGGGGGAAGCTTTCTTT. Protein product: CASSPGPSGEAFF.

J is TRBJ2-7 and V is TRBV4-1; weak D call: TRBD1 (6 bases). This CDR3 comprises 16 residues. The V gene's germline CDR1 is MGHRA and CDR2 YSYEKL. Trimming removed 3 bases at V and 2 bases at J, with 17 bases between. As DNA, the CDR3 is TGCGCCAGCAGCCATGCAGGGACAAGGCCCCCCTACGAGCAGTACTTC. Translated, it gives CASSHAGTRPPYEQYF.

The chain employs TRBV21-1 and TRBJ1-5. TRBV21-1 is flagged as a pseudogene. The length of the CDR3 is 15 residues. The CDR3 sequence is CASSNARRIKQPQHF. In DNA, the CDR3 is TGTGCCAGCAGCAACGCCCGGAGAATCAAACAGCCCCAGCATTTT.

The chain carries TRBV21-1 and TRBJ1-1; TRBD1 is the table's D call, not checked against the DNA. TRBV21-1 is flagged as a pseudogene. The CDR3 covers 17 residues. The CDR3 nucleotides are TGTGCCAGCAGCAAAATGGGACAGGCTAATATGAACACTGAAGCTTTCTTT. Encoded protein: CASSKMGQANMNTEAFF.

V gene TRBV7-9 combines with J gene TRBJ1-4, with D hard to call. CDR1 is SEHNR and CDR2 is FQNEAQ in the germline V gene (reference sequence). V was trimmed by 5 bases and J by 0 bases, leaving 7 bases between them. The CDR3 runs 14 residues. CDR3 sequence: CASSKDSTNEKLFF. CDR3 nucleotide sequence: TGTGCCAGCAGCAAGGATTCAACTAATGAAAAACTGTTTTTT.

The table lists this clone with a few counts. The chain carries TRBV2 and TRBJ2-3; D not certain. Trimming shortened V by 6 bases and J by 1 base, and 11 bases separated the two germline ends. CDR1 and CDR2 (germline): SNHLY, FYNNEI. CDR3 length: 14 residues. In nucleotides, the CDR3 is TGTGCCAGCAGATTGACTCGAGGCACAGATACGCAGTATTTT. Translated, it gives CASRLTRGTDTQYF.

The rearrangement joins TRBV28 to TRBJ1-2; D might be TRBD1 (6 bases). Trimming removed 6 bases from V and 6 bases from J, with 29 bases in between. The CDR3 spans 18 residues. In germline, CDR1 is MDHEN, CDR2 SYDVKM. The CDR3 spells CASSPTPGENIKGDGYTF. The CDR3 DNA sequence: TGTGCCAGCAGCCCAACCCCGGGAGAGAATATTAAGGGGGATGGCTACACCTTC.

The genes are TRBV6-2 or TRBV6-3 and TRBJ2-3; D possibly corresponds to TRBD1 (6 bases). The CDR3 has 14 amino acids. Germline values: CDR1 MNHEY, CDR2 SVGEGT. Trimming cost V 2 bases and J 4 bases, with 10 bases left between them. The CDR3 sequence is CASSYPGGADTQYF. DNA for the CDR3: TGTGCCAGCAGTTACCCTGGGGGCGCAGATACGCAGTATTTT.

This rearrangement joins TRBV6-1 to TRBJ2-3, with 13 bases aligning to TRBD2. The CDR3 has 17 amino acids. Germline V CDR1 and CDR2: MNHNS, SASEGT. V shed 2 bases, J shed 7 bases, and the junction held 9 bases outside the gene matches. The CDR3 protein is CASSELGLAGTGNTQYF. DNA of the CDR3: TGTGCCAGCAGTGAACTGGGACTAGCGGGGACGGGGAATACGCAGTATTTT.

A few counts support this clone. The gene calls are TRBV15 and TRBJ2-5, with 11 bases fitting TRBD2. V was clipped by 0 bases and J by 4 bases; unmatched bases: 10. The CDR3 is made up of 18 amino acids. Looked up from germline, CDR1 is LNHNV and CDR2 is YYDKDF (reference sequence). The CDR3 sequence is CATSREAQLAGVLETQYF. The CDR3 nucleotides are TGTGCCACCAGCAGAGAGGCCCAACTAGCGGGGGTCCTAGAGACCCAGTACTTC.

This chain connects TRBV10-3 to TRBJ2-1, with D uncertain. Germline V gene lookup returns CDR1 ENHRY and CDR2 SYGVKD. The germline V and J ends were trimmed by 4 bases and 9 bases, with 10 bases remaining between them. The CDR3 is 12 amino acids. The CDR3 DNA is TGTGCCATCAGTGGACTCAACCGTGAGCAGTTCTTC. The encoded protein is CAISGLNREQFF.

The CDR3 sequence: CASSRGGQPQHF. CDR3 in DNA: TGTGCCAGCAGCCGTGGAGGCCAGCCCCAGCATTTT. The rearrangement joins TRBV7-9 to TRBJ1-5; D call uncertain. The CDR3 extends over 12 amino acids. Per the germline V gene, CDR1 is SEHNR and CDR2 is FQNEAQ (reference sequence). The V end was cut by 5 bases, the J end by 7 bases, with 9 bases between.